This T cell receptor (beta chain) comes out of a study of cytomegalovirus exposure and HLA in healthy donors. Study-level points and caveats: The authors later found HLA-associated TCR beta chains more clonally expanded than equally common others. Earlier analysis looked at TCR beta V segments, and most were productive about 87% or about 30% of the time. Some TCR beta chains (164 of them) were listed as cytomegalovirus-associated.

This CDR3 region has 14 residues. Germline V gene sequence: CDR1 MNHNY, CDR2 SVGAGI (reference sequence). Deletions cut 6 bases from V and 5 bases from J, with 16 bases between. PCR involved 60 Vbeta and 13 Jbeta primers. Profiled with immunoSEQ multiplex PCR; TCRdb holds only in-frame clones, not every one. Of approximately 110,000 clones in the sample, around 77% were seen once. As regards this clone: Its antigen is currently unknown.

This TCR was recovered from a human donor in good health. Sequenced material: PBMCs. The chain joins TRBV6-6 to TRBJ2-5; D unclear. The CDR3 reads CASSKARLRETQYF. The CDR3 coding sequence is TGTGCCAGCAGCAAGGCTAGGTTGCGGGAGACCCAGTACTTC.